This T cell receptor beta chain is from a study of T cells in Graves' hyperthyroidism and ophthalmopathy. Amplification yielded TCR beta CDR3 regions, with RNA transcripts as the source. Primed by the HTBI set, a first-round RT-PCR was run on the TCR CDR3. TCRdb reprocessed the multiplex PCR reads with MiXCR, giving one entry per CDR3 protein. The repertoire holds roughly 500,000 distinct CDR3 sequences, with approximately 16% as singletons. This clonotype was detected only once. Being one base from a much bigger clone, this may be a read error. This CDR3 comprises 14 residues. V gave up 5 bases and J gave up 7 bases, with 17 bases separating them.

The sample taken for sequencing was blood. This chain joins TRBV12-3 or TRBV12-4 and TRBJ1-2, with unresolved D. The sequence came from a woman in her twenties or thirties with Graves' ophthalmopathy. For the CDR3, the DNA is TGTGCCAGCAGTGAAGCGCTGCCGGGAGGTGGCTACACCTTC. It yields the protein CASSEALPGGGYTF.